These 15 T cell receptor beta chains were all obtained from the same sample, sequenced in a study of blood T cell repertoires in COVID-19. Measured with immunoSEQ multiplex PCR; TCRdb has only the in-frame clones, and not every one. The table shows around 70,000 clones, with approximately 90% occurring only once. Sequenced sample: peripheral blood. The receptors were sampled from a human donor in a cohort sampled during active COVID-19.

This sequence joins TRBV10-3 and TRBJ1-6; D is unresolved. This CDR3 spans 16 amino acids. Germline V gene lookup returns CDR1 ENHRY and CDR2 SYGVKD. V was pared by 2 bases and J by 4 bases, with 12 bases between. CDR3 coding DNA: TGTGCCATCAGTGAGGGCCGGGTCCCTTATAATTCACCCCTCCACTTT. This codes for CAISEGRVPYNSPLHF.

The chain uses TRBV5-5 and TRBJ2-3; maybe TRBD1 (6 bases). Germline V gives CDR1 SGHKS, CDR2 YYEKEE (reference sequence). The CDR3 is 17 amino acids. The V end lost 0 bases, the J end lost 6 bases, and 20 bases lay between the germline ends. This CDR3 is CASSLAGDVPRGDTQYF. CDR3 in DNA: TGTGCCAGCAGCTTGGCCGGGGACGTCCCCAGGGGCGATACGCAGTATTTT.

DNA of the CDR3: TGTGCCAGCAGCCTTCTTCGACAAATCCAAGAGACCCAGTACTTC. This codes for CASSLLRQIQETQYF. The V gene is TRBV3-1 (or the pseudogene TRBV3-2), the J gene TRBJ2-5; D remains unclear. CDR1 LGHDT and CDR2 YNNKEL come from the germline V gene (reference sequence). V gave up 4 bases and J gave up 1 base, with 13 bases separating them. This CDR3 has 15 residues.

This sequence joins TRBV6-1 and TRBJ1-5; TRBD1 is a possible D gene (5 bases). The germline V and J ends were trimmed by 0 bases and 6 bases, with 12 bases remaining between them. The CDR3 sequence is 15 residues long. CDR1 is MNHNS and CDR2 is SASEGT in the germline V gene. CDR3 loop: CASSEAQGGVQPQHF. CDR3 bases: TGTGCCAGCAGTGAAGCCCAGGGAGGTGTTCAGCCCCAGCATTTT.

V and J are TRBV7-2 and TRBJ2-1; TRBD2 matches at 10 bases. Trimming removed 5 bases from V and 3 bases from J; junction bases left unmatched: 1. This CDR3 spans 14 amino acids. Germline lookup yields CDR1 SGHTA and CDR2 FQGNSA. CDR3 DNA sequence: TGTGCCAGCAGCGAGCGGGGGGGCTACAATGAGCAGTTCTTC. Protein: CASSERGGYNEQFF.

This chain connects TRBV4-1 to TRBJ1-1; weak D call: TRBD1 (6 bases). Per the germline V gene, CDR1 is MGHRA and CDR2 is YSYEKL. There are 15 residues in the CDR3. The V gene lost 2 bases and the J gene lost 2 bases, with 12 bases spanning the gap. The CDR3 bases are TGCGCCAGCAGCCAACCACAGGGCAGAAACACTGAAGCTTTCTTT. It specifies CASSQPQGRNTEAFF.

The rearrangement links TRBV6-5 to TRBJ2-1, with TRBD1 identical over 8 bases. Germline CDR1 and CDR2: MNHEY and SVGAGI. This CDR3 spans 15 amino acids. Trimming took 5 bases from V and 4 from J; bases not matched to a gene: 7. The CDR3 DNA reads TGTGCCAGCAGTATGACAGGGGCGGCTTACAATGAGCAGTTCTTC. It translates to CASSMTGAAYNEQFF.

The V gene is TRBV7-9, the J gene TRBJ2-6; 11 bases line up with TRBD1. The CDR3 is 18 residues long. From germline, CDR1 is SEHNR and CDR2 FQNEAQ (reference sequence). V shed 6 bases and J 0 bases; nucleotides not matched to a gene: 7. The CDR3 reads CASSFRTGGYSGANVLTF. For the CDR3, the DNA is TGTGCCAGCAGTTTTAGGACAGGGGGCTACTCTGGGGCCAACGTCCTGACTTTC. The variable domain in full, completed from reference TRBV7-9 and TRBJ2-6, reads DTGVSQNPRHKITKRGQNVTFRCDPISEHNRLYWYRQTLGQGPEFLTYFQNEAQLEKSRLLSDRFSAERPKGSFSTLEIQRTEQGDSAMYLCASSFRTGGYSGANVLTFGAGSRLTVL.

The rearrangement links TRBV6-5 to TRBJ2-7; 9 bases map to TRBD1. The CDR3 has 15 residues. Germline values: CDR1 MNHEY, CDR2 SVGAGI. J was trimmed by 5 bases and V by 3 bases; bases with no gene match: 8. The chain's CDR3 is CASSYTGTGYHEQYF. The CDR3 coding sequence is TGTGCCAGCAGTTATACCGGGACAGGGTACCACGAGCAGTACTTC.

The chain recombines TRBV7-9 with TRBJ1-2; TRBD1 matches 8 bases. There are 15 residues in the CDR3. Trimming removed 3 bases from V and 2 bases from J; junction bases left unmatched: 5. Germline assignment: CDR1 SEHNR and CDR2 FQNEAQ (reference sequence). The CDR3 nucleotides read TGTGCCAGCAGCTTCACAGGGGGACCCAACTATGGCTACACCTTC. Its protein product is CASSFTGGPNYGYTF.

The genes are TRBV9 and TRBJ2-5, with D uncertain. Germline V CDR1 and CDR2: SGDLS, YYNGEE. The CDR3 is made up of 15 amino acids. V was cut by 0 bases and J by 5 bases, with 14 bases left in between. The chain's CDR3 is CASSVGGPAWETQYF. The CDR3 DNA is TGTGCCAGCAGCGTAGGCGGCCCGGCCTGGGAGACCCAGTACTTC.

V and J are TRBV5-1 and TRBJ2-7, with D perhaps TRBD1 (7 bases). V lost 0 bases to trimming and J lost 5 bases, with 18 bases between them. CDR3 length equals 16 residues. Germline V lookup: CDR1 SGHRS, CDR2 YFSETQ. CDR3: CASSLGGDSSQDEQYF. The DNA for the CDR3 is TGCGCCAGCAGCTTGGGGGGGGACAGCTCCCAGGACGAGCAGTACTTC.

The J gene is TRBJ1-2, the V gene TRBV5-8; a weak D match, TRBD1 (6 bases). The CDR3 is 13 residues long. V shed 5 bases and J shed 3 bases, with 11 bases lying between them. Germline assignment: CDR1 SGHTS and CDR2 YDEGEE. CDR3 loop: CASRRGADYGYTF. The DNA for the CDR3 is TGTGCCAGCAGGCGGGGGGCTGACTATGGCTACACCTTC.

The CDR3 loop reads CASSLRGRCTEAFF. CDR3 DNA: TGTGCCAGCAGCTTGAGAGGAAGGTGCACTGAAGCTTTCTTT. The J gene is TRBJ1-1, the V gene TRBV5-4; D remains unclear. In germline, CDR1 is SGHNT, CDR2 YYREEE (reference sequence). The CDR3 has 14 amino acids. The ends were cut back, 1 base at V and 4 bases at J, with 11 bases in the middle.

This chain connects TRBV5-4 to TRBJ2-5, with D possibly matching TRBD2 (6 bases). This CDR3 is 15 amino acids long. The V end was cut by 1 base, the J end by 0 bases, with 10 bases between. CDR1 is SGHNT, CDR2 YYREEE, per germline (reference sequence). The CDR3 nucleotides read TGTGCCAGCAGCTTGACGGGAGAGTACCAAGAGACCCAGTACTTC. Its protein product is CASSLTGEYQETQYF.